These 32 T cell receptor beta chains originate from one sample sequenced in a study of T cells in women clearing cervical HPV infection. Sequencing was performed with immunoSEQ multiplex PCR; in TCRdb, only in-frame clones are kept and a portion is missing. The sample's table shows about 39,000 clones. Specimen: blood buffy coat. Receptors were obtained from a woman between 18 and 70 years old with a cervical HPV16 infection that either progressed to CIN3+ or cleared (not recorded which).

Concerning this clone: The read terminates 3 residues before the CDR3 end, so the remaining end is supplied by the germline J gene. V usage is TRBV20-1 and J usage is TRBJ1-6; TRBD1 might be the D (5 bases). CDR3 length equals 16 residues. CDR1 is DFQATT, CDR2 SNEGSKA, per germline (reference sequence). V lost 0 bases to trimming and J lost 8 bases, with 17 bases between them. The CDR3 DNA, read in part, is TGCAGTGCTAGAGATGTCCAGGGCACGGGGGATTCACCC. Its protein product is CSARDVQGTGDSP. The entire CDR3 is CSARDVQGTGDSPLHF.

On this clone itself: From the germline J gene comes the end of the CDR3, since the read stops 3 residues before it. The rearrangement links TRBV2 to TRBJ2-5, with D possibly being TRBD2 (6 bases). CDR1 and CDR2 from the germline V gene are SNHLY and FYNNEI. CDR3 length: 14 residues. The V gene lost 6 bases and the J gene lost 4 bases, with 15 bases spanning the gap. CDR3 in amino acids: CASSGLSAIETQYF. The CDR3 bases that were read are TGTGCCAGCAGCGGACTATCGGCCATAGAGACC. Looking up the rest from reference TRBV2 and TRBJ2-5 gives the full variable domain: EPEVTQTPSHQVTQMGQEVILRCVPISNHLYFYWYRQILGQKVEFLVSFYNNEISEKSEIFDDQFSVERPDGSNFTLKIRSTKLEDSAMYFCASSGLSAIETQYFGPGTRLLVL.

To note about this clone: The CDR3 extends 3 residues past the end of the read, so its final part is completed from the germline J gene. The chain carries TRBV11-2 and TRBJ2-5, with 11 bases matching TRBD2. The length of the CDR3 is 15 residues. The J segment lost 1 base and the V segment lost 5 bases, leaving 3 bases of the junction unmatched. From germline, CDR1 is SGHAT and CDR2 FQNNGV. Here the CDR3 reads CASSTLAGGQETQYF. CDR3 bases read: TGTGCCAGCAGCACCCTAGCGGGGGGCCAAGAGACC.

Turning to this clone: The CDR3 end lies 3 residues beyond the end of the read and is filled in from the germline J gene. The V gene is TRBV27, the J gene TRBJ2-7; 8 positions agree with TRBD1. Germline assignment: CDR1 MNHEY and CDR2 SMNVEV (reference sequence). This CDR3 is 13 amino acids long. V trimming: 8 bases; J trimming: 2 bases; junction bases outside the gene matches: 5. The covered CDR3 bases are TGTGCCAGCGGACAGGGTTTGGCCTACGAG. This gives the protein CASGQGLAYE. From start to end, the CDR3 is CASGQGLAYEQYF.

Concerning this clone: Read data end 3 residues before the CDR3 end; the end is taken from the germline J gene. V gene TRBV20-1 combines with J gene TRBJ2-2, with 11 bases lining up with TRBD1. The V and J ends lost 0 bases and 8 bases, in that order; junction bases with no gene match: 5. This CDR3 spans 15 amino acids. Germline V gene data show CDR1 as DFQATT and CDR2 as SNEGSKA (reference sequence). The CDR3: CSARDGTGGRGELFF. The sequenced CDR3 bases are TGCAGTGCTAGAGATGGGACAGGGGGTCGGGGGGAG.

Worth noting for this clone: With the read ending 3 residues before the CDR3 end, the germline J gene is used to fill in that end. The chain employs TRBV6-2 or TRBV6-3 and TRBJ2-7; possible D gene TRBD2, 5 bases. CDR3 length equals 14 residues. Trimming took 7 bases from V and 3 from J, leaving 16 bases between them. In germline, CDR1 is MNHEY, CDR2 SVGEGT. The CDR3 bases that were read are TGTGCCAGCACAACGGGGTCACTAGTCTACGAG. It codes for CASTTGSLVYE. The full CDR3 protein is CASTTGSLVYEQYF.

As for this clone: The CDR3 is cut off 3 residues early in the read; its end comes from the germline J gene. The chain uses TRBV28 and TRBJ2-5; 10 bases map to TRBD2. The V gene end was trimmed by 5 bases and the J gene end by 1 base; junction bases not matched to a gene: 4. Germline CDR1 and CDR2: MDHEN and SYDVKM. This CDR3 comprises 15 residues. The CDR3 bases that were read are TGTGCCAGCAGTCTCCCTAGCGGGGGCCAAGAGACC. Protein sequence: CASSLPSGGQET. The full CDR3 protein is CASSLPSGGQETQYF.

Note on this clone: The read stops 3 residues short of the end of the CDR3; the missing end is completed from the germline J gene. The rearrangement links TRBV11-3 to TRBJ2-5; a possible D gene is TRBD1 (5 bases). The length of the CDR3 is 14 residues. Germline loops: CDR1 SGHNT, CDR2 YENEEA. V lost 8 bases to trimming and J lost 5 bases, with 18 bases between them. Here the CDR3 reads CASSSEGAEETQYF. CDR3 DNA, as far as it was read: TGTGCCAGCTCCTCCGAAGGGGCGGAGGAGACC.

About this clone itself: The CDR3 extends 3 residues past the end of the read, so its final part is completed from the germline J gene. This chain joins TRBV20-1 and TRBJ2-3; 13 bases are shared with TRBD2. The V segment lost 6 bases and the J segment 4 bases; nucleotides outside the gene matches: 4. The CDR3 spans 14 residues. The germline V gene has CDR1 DFQATT and CDR2 SNEGSKA (reference sequence). The CDR3 sequence is CSAAGTSGADTQYF. The DNA read from the CDR3 is TGCAGTGCCGCCGGGACTAGCGGGGCAGATACG.

Of note for this clone: Read coverage stops 3 residues before the CDR3 terminus; the germline J gene supplies the remainder. The genes are TRBV9 and TRBJ1-4; perhaps TRBD1 as D (5 bases). The V and J ends lost 0 bases and 2 bases respectively, with 8 bases between them. Germline CDR1 SGDLS, CDR2 YYNGEE. CDR3 size: 15 residues. This CDR3 is CASSVGGGTNEKLFF. The sequenced part of the CDR3 DNA is TGTGCCAGCAGCGTAGGGGGCGGCACTAATGAAAAA.

As for this clone: The CDR3 end falls 3 residues outside the read, so it is completed with the germline J gene. V is TRBV7-6 and J is TRBJ1-4; possibly TRBD1 for D (6 bases). The CDR3 extends over 15 amino acids. Per germline, CDR1 SGHVS and CDR2 FNYEAQ. V lost 3 bases to trimming and J lost 0 bases, with 8 bases between them. CDR3 DNA (partial): TGTGCCAGCAGCTTCCCAGGGGCAACTAATGAAAAA. It is translated as CASSFPGATNEK. The full CDR3 protein is CASSFPGATNEKLFF.

A remark on this clone: The CDR3 end falls 3 residues outside the read, so it is completed with the germline J gene. The V and J genes are TRBV7-6 and TRBJ2-2; TRBD1 agrees at 9 bases. The junction had 9 bases not matched to a gene; V was cut back by 5 bases and J by 5 bases. CDR1 is SGHVS, CDR2 FNYEAQ, per germline. The CDR3 has 16 amino acids. CDR3: CASSNRDRVGTGELFF. The part of the CDR3 DNA that was read is TGTGCCAGCAGCAACCGGGACAGGGTCGGTACCGGGGAG.

A remark on this clone: Sequencing ends 3 residues short of the CDR3 end; the germline J gene provides the rest. V is TRBV5-4 and J is TRBJ2-7, with 8 bases matching TRBD2. The CDR3 spans 14 residues. Trimming cost V 3 bases and J 2 bases; bases outside gene matches: 4. Germline V gives CDR1 SGHNT, CDR2 YYREEE (reference sequence). The sequenced CDR3 bases are TGTGCCAGCAGCTCTGGGACTAGTCCCTACGAG. It translates to CASSSGTSPYE. The full CDR3 is CASSSGTSPYEQYF.

Worth noting for this clone: The read ends 3 residues before the CDR3 terminus; that terminus is restored from the germline J gene. This chain connects TRBV20-1 to TRBJ1-1, with 11 bases lining up with TRBD1. Germline V CDR1 and CDR2: DFQATT, SNEGSKA (reference sequence). The CDR3 sequence is 17 residues long. Trimming cost V 6 bases and J 1 base; bases outside gene matches: 13. CDR3 DNA, as far as it was read: TGCAGTGCCCTATGGACAGGGGGCATGAGAGGGAACACTGAA. Its translation: CSALWTGGMRGNTE. The full CDR3 protein reads CSALWTGGMRGNTEAFF.

A word on this clone: The read ends 3 residues early relative to the CDR3; the germline J gene fills the gap. The chain employs TRBV11-1 and TRBJ2-1; 13 nucleotides line up with TRBD2. CDR1 is SGHAT and CDR2 is FQDESV in the germline V gene (reference sequence). CDR3 size: 15 residues. Trimming at V came to 4 bases and at J to 8 bases, leaving 5 bases not matched to a gene. Partial CDR3 DNA: TGTGCCAGCAGCTCCGGGACTAGCGGGGTTTATGAG. Translating it yields CASSSGTSGVYE. The full CDR3 protein reads CASSSGTSGVYEQFF.

CDR3 DNA (partial): TGCAGTGCTAGAGATCCGGACCCGGGGGCCTACGAG. Translated, it gives CSARDPDPGAYE. In full, the CDR3 reads CSARDPDPGAYEQYF. This chain connects TRBV20-1 to TRBJ2-7; possibly TRBD2 for D (6 bases). The CDR3 end lies 3 residues beyond the end of the read and is filled in from the germline J gene. V was trimmed by 0 bases and J by 2 bases, leaving 14 bases between them. The CDR3 contains 15 residues. Germline-derived CDR1 and CDR2 are DFQATT and SNEGSKA (reference sequence).

About this clone: The CDR3 extends 3 residues past the end of the read, so its final part is completed from the germline J gene. This chain links TRBV5-1 with TRBJ2-5, with TRBD2 identical over 7 bases. The V and J ends lost 0 bases and 4 bases, in that order; junction bases with no gene match: 6. This CDR3 contains 15 residues. CDR1 and CDR2 from the germline V gene are SGHRS and YFSETQ. The sequenced CDR3 bases are TGCGCCAGCAGCTTGGGCGGGGGATTGGGAGAGACC. As protein: CASSLGGGLGET. The whole CDR3 reads CASSLGGGLGETQYF.

Remarks on this clone: The read ends 3 residues before the CDR3 terminus; that terminus is restored from the germline J gene. The chain carries TRBV30 and TRBJ1-6, with TRBD1 as a possible D gene (6 bases). Germline assignment: CDR1 GTSNPN and CDR2 SVGIG (reference sequence). Deletions cut 2 bases from V and 7 bases from J, with 9 bases between. This CDR3 spans 13 amino acids. The DNA read from the CDR3 is TGTGCCTGGAGTTCAGGGGTGAATTCACCC. This gives the protein CAWSSGVNSP. The complete CDR3 sequence is CAWSSGVNSPLHF.

The CDR3 here is CASSLGTGGFYEQYF. CDR3 DNA, as far as it was read: TGTGCCAGCAGCTTGGGTACAGGGGGCTTCTACGAG. This chain uses TRBV5-8 with TRBJ2-7, with 9 nucleotides matching TRBD1. The missing CDR3 end, 3 residues past where the read stops, is filled in from the germline J gene. The trim removed 0 bases at V and 3 bases at J, leaving 4 bases unmatched. There are 15 residues in the CDR3. CDR1 is SGHTS and CDR2 is YDEGEE in the germline V gene.

CDR3 loop: CSADRENTIYF. The covered CDR3 bases are TGCAGTGCTGACAGGGAAAACACC. The rearrangement links TRBV20-1 to TRBJ1-3, with TRBD1 identical over 7 bases. The read ends 3 residues before the CDR3 terminus; that terminus is restored from the germline J gene. Unmatched junction bases numbered 1, after V lost 5 bases and J lost 6 bases. The CDR3 contains 11 residues. Germline V gene sequence: CDR1 DFQATT, CDR2 SNEGSKA (reference sequence).

For this clone: Read coverage stops 3 residues before the CDR3 terminus; the germline J gene supplies the remainder. The rearrangement uses TRBV7-9 and TRBJ1-6; D unclear. The germline V gene encodes CDR1 SEHNR and CDR2 FQNEAQ (reference sequence). The CDR3 is made up of 15 amino acids. With 1 base removed from V and 1 base from J, the gap between germline ends came to 5 bases. The sequenced CDR3 bases are TGTGCCAGCAGCTTAGGGCAGTCCTATAATTCACCC. Protein: CASSLGQSYNSP. The full-length CDR3 reads as CASSLGQSYNSPLHF.

Worth noting for this clone: Read data end 3 residues before the CDR3 end; the end is taken from the germline J gene. This chain links TRBV18 with TRBJ1-2; TRBD1 agrees at 9 bases. The CDR3 totals 15 residues. The V and J ends lost 0 bases and 7 bases, in that order; junction bases with no gene match: 6. Germline CDR1 and CDR2: KGHSH and LQKENI. This CDR3 reads CASSPPAQGAGGYTF. CDR3 bases read: TGTGCCAGCTCACCACCGGCACAGGGGGCAGGTGGC.

Concerning this clone: The sequenced fragment ends 3 residues before the CDR3 boundary, so the rest is inferred from the germline J gene. This chain joins TRBV14 and TRBJ1-4; D unclear. V lost 4 bases and J lost 7, with 10 bases in between. Germline-derived CDR1 and CDR2 are SGHDN and FVKESK. The CDR3 loop spans 13 amino acids. CDR3 bases read: TGTGCCAGCAGCCGGGAAGCGGGTGAAAAA. Protein product: CASSREAGEK. In full, the CDR3 reads CASSREAGEKLFF.

About this clone: The read is 3 residues too short to cover the CDR3 end, so that end is filled in from the germline J gene. This sequence joins TRBV18 and TRBJ2-5; D remains unclear. In germline, CDR1 is KGHSH, CDR2 LQKENI. CDR3 length: 16 amino acids. The V end lost 3 bases, the J end lost 3 bases, and 17 bases lay between the germline ends. The CDR3 loop is CASSPGSHLTKETQYF. The sequenced part of the CDR3 DNA is TGTGCCAGCTCACCCGGGTCACACCTAACGAAAGAGACC.

As regards this clone: The read terminates 3 residues ahead of where the CDR3 ends, so the germline J gene completes it. This rearrangement joins TRBV19 to TRBJ1-3; TRBD1 matches 7 bases. From germline, CDR1 is LNHDA and CDR2 SQIVND (reference sequence). This CDR3 is 15 amino acids long. After removal of 5 bases from V and 4 bases from J, the junction contained 8 bases not matched to a gene. The DNA read from the CDR3 is TGTGCCAGTAGTTATACAGGGGAAATCGGAAACACC. It translates to CASSYTGEIGNT. The whole CDR3 protein reads CASSYTGEIGNTIYF. Full variable domain (missing parts from reference TRBV19 and TRBJ1-3): DGGITQSPKYLFRKEGQNVTLSCEQNLNHDAMYWYRQDPGQGLRLIYYSQIVNDFQKGDIAEGYSVSREKKESFPLTVTSAQKNPTAFYLCASSYTGEIGNTIYFGEGSWLTVV.

CDR3 in amino acids: CSASPPGYRGTEAFF. The part of the CDR3 DNA that was read is TGCAGTGCTAGTCCACCCGGGTACAGGGGCACTGAA. This sequence joins TRBV20-1 and TRBJ1-1; 7 bases map to TRBD1. The read ends 3 residues shy of where the CDR3 ends; the end is completed using the germline J gene. The V and J ends lost 3 bases and 4 bases, in that order; junction bases with no gene match: 11. The CDR3 loop spans 15 amino acids. Per germline, CDR1 DFQATT and CDR2 SNEGSKA (reference sequence).

Comments on this clone: The CDR3 is cut off 3 residues early in the read; its end comes from the germline J gene. The genes are TRBV5-4 and TRBJ2-7; maybe TRBD2 (5 bases). CDR1 SGHNT and CDR2 YYREEE come from the germline V gene (reference sequence). Trimming cost V 4 bases and J 3 bases, with 14 bases left between them. This CDR3 spans 14 amino acids. Incomplete CDR3 DNA: TGTGCCAGCAGCGAGGGTAGTCAGATCTACGAG. Translated: CASSEGSQIYE. In full, the CDR3 reads CASSEGSQIYEQYF.

In regard to this clone: Coverage ceases 3 residues before the CDR3 finishes, and the germline J gene fills in the end. The chain links TRBV10-3 to TRBJ2-1, with 9 nucleotides matching TRBD1. Germline CDR1 and CDR2: ENHRY and SYGVKD. V lost 4 bases to trimming and J lost 7 bases; unmatched junction nucleotides: 8. The CDR3 is 15 amino acids. The CDR3 bases that were read are TGTGCCATCAGTGGGGGGGACAGGGTGAGAAATGAG. This translates into CAISGGDRVRNE. The CDR3 in its entirety is CAISGGDRVRNEQFF.

About this clone: Read sequence stops 3 residues before the CDR3 end, and the germline J gene provides the missing end. The V gene is TRBV19, the J gene TRBJ1-1; no firm D call. Per the germline V gene, CDR1 is LNHDA and CDR2 is SQIVND (reference sequence). V lost 6 bases and J 0 bases, leaving 5 bases between the germline ends. There are 12 residues in the CDR3. The sequenced part of the CDR3 DNA is TGTGCCAGTAGAACAGTGAACACTGAA. Translating gives CASRTVNTE. The full CDR3 protein reads CASRTVNTEAFF.

In the case of this clone: The CDR3 end is not reached by the read, which stops 3 residues before it; the germline J gene fills it in. The chain recombines TRBV19 with TRBJ1-3; TRBD1 agrees at 7 bases. Germline CDR1 and CDR2: LNHDA and SQIVND (reference sequence). V shed 6 bases and J 0 bases; nucleotides not matched to a gene: 8. This CDR3 has 16 residues. CDR3 DNA (partial): TGTGCCAGTAGCAGTTGGGACAGCTTCTCTGGAAACACC. Translated, it gives CASSSWDSFSGNT. The whole CDR3 protein is CASSSWDSFSGNTIYF.

In regard to this clone: The CDR3 end is not reached by the read, which stops 3 residues before it; the germline J gene fills it in. The V gene is TRBV30, the J gene TRBJ2-3; 7 nucleotides align to TRBD2. J lost 0 bases, V lost 0 bases, and 3 bases had no gene match. The CDR3 runs to 15 residues. Germline V gene data show CDR1 as GTSNPN and CDR2 as SVGIG (reference sequence). The CDR3 loop is CAWSVQAGSTDTQYF. The CDR3 bases that were read are TGTGCCTGGAGTGTACAAGCGGGGAGCACAGATACG.

Comment on this clone: The read comes to an end 3 residues before the CDR3 does, leaving the germline J gene to fill in the end. J is TRBJ2-5 and V is TRBV12-3 or TRBV12-4; 9 positions match TRBD2. V gave up 5 bases and J gave up 7 bases; unmatched junction bases: 17. The CDR3 runs to 17 residues. The part of the CDR3 DNA that was read is TGTGCCAGCAGTAGATCCGTCGGTAGCGGGGGATCGGGGACC. This encodes CASSRSVGSGGSGT. The CDR3 in its entirety is CASSRSVGSGGSGTQYF.